Listed here are 17 T cell receptor beta chains from one sample, sequenced in a study of OX40 agonist ivuxolimab in advanced cancers. Sequencing was performed with immunoSEQ multiplex PCR; in TCRdb, only in-frame clones are kept and a portion is missing. Here the sample spans roughly 89,000 clones, around four fifths being singletons. Sequences were derived from CD4+ or CD8+ T cells sorted from blood, sampled in a trial of the OX40 agonist ivuxolimab. Source of these receptors: an adult with an advanced solid tumor such as melanoma, head and neck, liver or kidney cancer.

CDR3 protein: CASSPLESSGNTIYF. In DNA, the CDR3 is TGTGCCAGCTCACCACTAGAGAGCTCTGGAAACACCATATATTTT. The rearrangement uses TRBV18 and TRBJ1-3; D remains unclear. The CDR3 extends over 15 amino acids. Germline V gives CDR1 KGHSH, CDR2 LQKENI. V dropped 1 base and J dropped 0 bases, with 7 bases sitting between them.

This chain joins TRBV6-1 and TRBJ2-4; D could derive from TRBD1 or TRBD2 (6 bases each). CDR1 is MNHNS, CDR2 SASEGT, per germline. With 4 bases removed from V and 3 bases from J, the gap between germline ends came to 13 bases. This CDR3 is 15 amino acids long. The CDR3 loop reads CASSGGGLGKNIQYF. In DNA, the CDR3 is TGTGCCAGCAGTGGTGGGGGGCTAGGCAAAAACATTCAGTACTTC.

The chain couples TRBV6-5 to TRBJ1-3; D is uncertain. Germline V gene data show CDR1 as MNHEY and CDR2 as SVGAGI. V was cut by 2 bases and J by 4 bases, with 0 bases left in between. The CDR3 consists of 11 residues. The CDR3 bases are TGTGCCAGCAGTTACGGAAACACCATATATTTT. Translating it yields CASSYGNTIYF.

This clone was detected only a few times. The chain uses TRBV9 and TRBJ1-2; tentatively, D is TRBD1 (6 bases). The V end was cut by 1 base, the J end by 3 bases, with 19 bases between. CDR1 and CDR2 from the germline V gene are SGDLS and YYNGEE. CDR3 size: 17 residues. In DNA form, the CDR3 reads TGTGCCAGCAGCGTAAAACCCAGGGGCGAGCACCACTATGGCTACACCTTC. Its protein is CASSVKPRGEHHYGYTF.

This clone showed up just once. The J gene is TRBJ1-2, the V gene TRBV6-5; a weak D match, TRBD1 (6 bases). Germline values: CDR1 MNHEY, CDR2 SVGAGI. The CDR3 consists of 15 residues. Deletions cut 6 bases from V and 9 bases from J, with 23 bases between. The DNA of the CDR3 is TGTGCCAGCAGCACCCCTTCAACAGGGAATCGAAGCTACACCTTC. Translated: CASSTPSTGNRSYTF.

The chain couples TRBV19 to TRBJ2-5; 7 nucleotides align to TRBD1. With V trimmed by 6 bases and J by 4 bases, 5 bases remained unmatched. CDR3 length equals 13 residues. Germline CDR1 and CDR2: LNHDA and SQIVND (reference sequence). The CDR3 region has the DNA TGTGCCAGTAGGACGACAGGGAGAGAGACCCAGTACTTC. This codes for CASRTTGRETQYF. The complete variable domain, with remaining parts taken from reference TRBV19 and TRBJ2-5, reads DGGITQSPKYLFRKEGQNVTLSCEQNLNHDAMYWYRQDPGQGLRLIYYSQIVNDFQKGDIAEGYSVSREKKESFPLTVTSAQKNPTAFYLCASRTTGRETQYFGPGTRLLVL.

CDR3 residues: CASSPGLATDTQYF. As DNA, the CDR3 is TGTGCCAGCAGCCCCGGACTGGCCACAGATACGCAGTATTTT. V gene TRBV2 combines with J gene TRBJ2-3; the D gene is possibly TRBD2 (5 bases). V shed 6 bases and J shed 2 bases, with 12 bases lying between them. Looked up from germline, CDR1 is SNHLY and CDR2 is FYNNEI. CDR3 length equals 14 residues.

This chain connects TRBV12-5 to TRBJ2-3; TRBD2 matches 8 bases. The CDR3 is 15 residues long. V lost 3 bases, J lost 6 bases, and 8 bases stayed unmatched. The germline V gene has CDR1 LGHNT and CDR2 FRNRAP. CDR3 loop: CASGFSRGGRDTQYF. CDR3 bases: TGTGCTAGTGGTTTTAGCCGGGGGGGCAGGGATACGCAGTATTTT. The entire variable domain, with the rest obtained from reference TRBV12-5 and TRBJ2-3, is as follows: DARVTQTPRHKVTEMGQEVTMRCQPILGHNTVFWYRQTMMQGLELLAYFRNRAPLDDSGMPKDRFSAEMPDATLATLKIQPSEPRDSAVYFCASGFSRGGRDTQYFGPGTRLTVL.

The chain joins TRBV4-1 to TRBJ1-5; D is ambiguous. Trimming pared 1 base from V and 3 bases from J, leaving 19 bases between. Germline V CDR1 and CDR2: MGHRA, YSYEKL. This CDR3 comprises 18 residues. The CDR3 spells CASSQVLGQWVYNQPQHF. The CDR3 DNA reads as TGCGCCAGCAGCCAAGTTCTTGGGCAGTGGGTTTACAATCAGCCCCAGCATTTT.

The sample holds a few counts of this clone. The V call is TRBV6-1, the J call TRBJ1-5; the D is unclear. This CDR3 has 15 residues. With 6 bases removed from V and 5 bases from J, the gap between germline ends came to 17 bases. CDR1 and CDR2 (germline): MNHNS, SASEGT. The CDR3 here is CASRQPGLFDQPQHF. Written as DNA, the CDR3 is TGTGCCAGCAGACAACCAGGCTTGTTTGATCAGCCCCAGCATTTT.

The chain has TRBV27 and TRBJ2-5; D is uncertain. The V and J ends lost 6 bases and 2 bases respectively, with 10 bases between them. The CDR3 is 13 residues long. The germline gives CDR1 MNHEY, CDR2 SMNVEV (reference sequence). CDR3 sequence: CASSRKLQETQYF. CDR3 DNA: TGTGCCAGCAGCCGAAAACTTCAAGAGACCCAGTACTTC.

In regard to this clone: The sample contains more than one DNA sequence encoding this CDR3. The rearrangement links TRBV12-5 to TRBJ2-5, with D possibly being TRBD1 (5 bases). The CDR3 is 12 residues long. Looked up from germline, CDR1 is LGHNT and CDR2 is FRNRAP. V lost 6 bases and J lost 4, with 9 bases in between. The CDR3 here is CASGPRVETQYF. CDR3 in DNA: TGTGCTAGTGGACCCAGGGTAGAGACCCAGTACTTC.

The chain employs TRBV30 and TRBJ1-2; possible D gene TRBD1, 5 bases. CDR3 length: 13 amino acids. The V end was cut by 7 bases, the J end by 4 bases, with 16 bases between. The germline CDR1 and CDR2 sequences are GTSNPN and SVGIG (reference sequence). CDR3 sequence reads: CAYKARASYGYTF. Here the CDR3 DNA reads TGTGCCTATAAGGCCAGGGCGAGCTATGGCTACACCTTC.

The V gene is TRBV11-3, the J gene TRBJ1-6, with a weak D call TRBD1 (5 bases). Trimming pared 6 bases from V and 7 bases from J, leaving 10 bases between. Germline CDR1 is SGHNT and CDR2 is YENEEA. This CDR3 comprises 13 residues. The DNA of the CDR3 is TGTGCCAGCAGTCGGGGGAACAATTCACCCCTCCACTTT. Residues: CASSRGNNSPLHF.

The chain couples TRBV5-1 to TRBJ1-1; a possible D gene is TRBD1 (5 bases). Per germline, CDR1 SGHRS and CDR2 YFSETQ. The CDR3 loop spans 14 amino acids. V shed 3 bases and J shed 1 base, with 10 bases lying between them. The CDR3 loop reads CASSSGVANTEAFF. The CDR3 nucleotides read TGCGCCAGCAGCTCGGGGGTAGCGAACACTGAAGCTTTCTTT.

The CDR3 region has the DNA TGTGCCAGCAGCTCCCTCCTGAAGTCCGGTTCCCAGTACTTC. Protein product: CASSSLLKSGSQYF. The chain has TRBV5-6 and TRBJ2-5; D is undetermined. V was shortened by 3 bases and J by 9 bases, with 18 bases between the two germline ends. Germline values: CDR1 SGHDT, CDR2 YYEEEE. The CDR3 is 14 amino acids.

The genes are TRBV27 and TRBJ1-5, with D possibly matching TRBD1 (5 bases). The germline gives CDR1 MNHEY, CDR2 SMNVEV (reference sequence). V lost 4 bases, J lost 2 bases, and 21 bases lay in between. The CDR3 runs to 18 residues. CDR3: CASSSLASRGGGNQPQHF. The DNA of the CDR3 is TGTGCCAGCAGTTCCCTAGCGTCCCGGGGGGGAGGCAATCAGCCCCAGCATTTT.